This T cell receptor beta chain was found in a study of early T cells in non-severe SARS-CoV-2 infection. Study information: Alpha and beta chains were unpaired, from unsorted whole-blood bulk RNA. Study findings and constraints: VDJdb matching favored anti-spike CD8 responses, missing private and CD4 specificities.

This clonotype was observed many times. Antigen specificity is unknown. The protocol attached unique molecular identifiers to individual cDNA molecules. MiXCR was run by TCRdb on the 5' RACE reads, yielding one entry per CDR3 protein. The profile covers tens of thousands of distinct CDR3 sequences, with around 12% appearing a single time and 2.9% taken by the ten largest. Germline loops: CDR1 SQVTM, CDR2 ANQGSEA. V was cut by 4 bases and J by 0 bases, with 10 bases left in between. The CDR3 is made up of 14 amino acids. The sequencing sample was made of whole blood. This TCR was recovered from an adult who was a healthcare worker with PCR-confirmed SARS-CoV-2 infection or an uninfected control (not recorded which). The chain is built from TRBV29-1 and TRBJ2-1, with D tentatively TRBD2 (5 bases). CDR3 coding DNA: TGCAGCGTTGGGAACGGGATCTCCTACAATGAGCAGTTCTTC. Translating it yields CSVGNGISYNEQFF.